This entry describes one T cell receptor (beta chain). As processed by the authors: Nucleated cell number was recorded as an estimate derived from reference gene primer amplification. Generated by immunoSEQ multiplex PCR, the TCRdb table keeps only in-frame clones and is missing some. D and trimming come from the DNA, and the V and J calls and clone size come from that table. The sample comprises about 250,000 clones, about 80% of which are singletons, and approximately 5% rests with the top ten. The data were taken from a study of blood T cell repertoires in COVID-19. Study details: From T cells, B-cell-depleted T cells, or PBMCs came the material, which was cDNA or gDNA.

V was shortened by 0 bases and J by 8 bases, with 11 bases between the two germline ends. CDR3 length: 14 residues. The germline gives CDR1 LGHNA, CDR2 YNFKEQ. The TCR was taken from a woman aged 80 or older with active or convalescent COVID-19. The chain employs TRBV4-2 and TRBJ1-5, with D unclear. The material sequenced was peripheral blood. For the CDR3, the DNA is TGTGCCAGCAGCCAAGATGGGCAGTTGGAGCCCCAGCATTTT. It translates to CASSQDGQLEPQHF.